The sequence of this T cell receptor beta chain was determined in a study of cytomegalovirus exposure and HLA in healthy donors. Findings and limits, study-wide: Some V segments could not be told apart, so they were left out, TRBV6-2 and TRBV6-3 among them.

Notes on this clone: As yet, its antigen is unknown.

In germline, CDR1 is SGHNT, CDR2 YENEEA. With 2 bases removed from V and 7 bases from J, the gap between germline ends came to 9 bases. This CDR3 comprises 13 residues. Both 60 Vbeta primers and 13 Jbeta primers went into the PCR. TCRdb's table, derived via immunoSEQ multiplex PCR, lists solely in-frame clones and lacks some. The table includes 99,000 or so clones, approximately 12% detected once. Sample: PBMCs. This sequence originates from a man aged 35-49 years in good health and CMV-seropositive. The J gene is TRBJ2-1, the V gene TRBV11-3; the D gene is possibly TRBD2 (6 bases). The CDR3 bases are TGTGCCAGCAGCTTAATACGGGAGAATGAGCAGTTCTTC. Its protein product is CASSLIRENEQFF.